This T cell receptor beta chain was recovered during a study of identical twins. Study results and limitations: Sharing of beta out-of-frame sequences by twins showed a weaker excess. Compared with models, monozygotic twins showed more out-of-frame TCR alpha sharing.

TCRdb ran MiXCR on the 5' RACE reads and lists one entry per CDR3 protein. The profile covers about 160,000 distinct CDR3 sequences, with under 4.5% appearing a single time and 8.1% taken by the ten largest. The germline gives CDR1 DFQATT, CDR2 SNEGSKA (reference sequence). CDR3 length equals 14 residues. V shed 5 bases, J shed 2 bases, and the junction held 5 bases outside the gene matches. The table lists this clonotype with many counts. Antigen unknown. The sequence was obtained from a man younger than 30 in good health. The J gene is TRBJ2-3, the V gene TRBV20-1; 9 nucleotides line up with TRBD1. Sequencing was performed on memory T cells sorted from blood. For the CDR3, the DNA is TGCAGTGCTCTGGACAGGGGCCCCACAGATACGCAGTATTTT. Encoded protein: CSALDRGPTDTQYF.